These 26 T cell receptor beta chains were sequenced from one sample in a study of T cell responses to AZD1222 COVID-19 vaccine. The data were produced by immunoSEQ multiplex PCR, yet TCRdb's version contains in-frame clones alone and is incomplete. The data show 150,000 to 180,000 clones, roughly nine tenths seen once. The source material was peripheral blood, sampled on day 0 of AZD1222 vaccination. These receptors came from an adult in good health.

The chain employs TRBV25-1 and TRBJ1-2; TRBD1 is a possible D gene (6 bases). The CDR3 spans 14 residues. V gave up 2 bases and J gave up 4 bases, with 11 bases separating them. The V gene's germline CDR1 is MGHDK and CDR2 SYGVNS. The DNA for the CDR3 is TGTGCCAGCAGTGAACAGACAGGTCCCTATGGCTACACCTTC. Translating gives CASSEQTGPYGYTF.

This chain uses TRBV9 with TRBJ2-7, with 9 positions matching TRBD2. The CDR3 sequence is 14 residues long. Germline values: CDR1 SGDLS, CDR2 YYNGEE. The V segment lost 3 bases and the J segment 2 bases; nucleotides outside the gene matches: 3. CDR3 nucleotide sequence: TGTGCCAGCAGCGCCGCTAGCGGGACCTACGAGCAGTACTTC. Protein product: CASSAASGTYEQYF.

V is TRBV18 and J is TRBJ2-6; D not resolved. Germline CDR1 KGHSH, CDR2 LQKENI. With 4 bases removed from V and 0 bases from J, the gap between germline ends came to 4 bases. This CDR3 region has 14 residues. In nucleotides, the CDR3 is TGTGCCAGCTCACTCACCTCTGGGGCCAACGTCCTGACTTTC. Its protein product is CASSLTSGANVLTF.

V usage is TRBV6-5 and J usage is TRBJ1-4; D remains ambiguous. Deletions cut 5 bases from V and 7 bases from J, with 8 bases between. Germline values: CDR1 MNHEY, CDR2 SVGAGI. The CDR3 extends over 12 amino acids. This CDR3 is CASSPGTEKLFF. The CDR3 coding sequence is TGTGCCAGCAGTCCGGGTACTGAAAAACTGTTTTTT.

This clone was recorded once. The chain joins TRBV7-2 to TRBJ1-3; 8 nucleotides match TRBD1. Unmatched junction bases numbered 14, after V lost 2 bases and J lost 2 bases. From germline, CDR1 is SGHTA and CDR2 FQGNSA. The CDR3 totals 19 residues. The CDR3 region is CASSLYVAGGPGAGNTIYF. DNA of the CDR3: TGTGCCAGCAGCTTATACGTGGCAGGGGGCCCGGGGGCTGGAAACACCATATATTTT.

This clone has only one observation. The chain uses TRBV4-3 and TRBJ2-3; 10 bases agree with TRBD2. The CDR3 extends over 17 amino acids. The ends lost 0 bases at V and 6 bases at J; junction bases unmatched: 9. Germline V gene sequence: CDR1 LGHNA, CDR2 YSLEER. The CDR3 DNA reads as TGCGCCAGCAGCCAAGATCCAGCGGGGGGGTCAAGGGATACGCAGTATTTT. This codes for CASSQDPAGGSRDTQYF.

This clone was observed a handful of times. The chain has TRBV19 and TRBJ1-6, with a tentative D call TRBD1 (6 bases). CDR1 and CDR2 (germline): LNHDA, SQIVND (reference sequence). V gave up 5 bases and J gave up 5 bases, with 16 bases separating them. CDR3 length: 16 amino acids. CDR3 amino acids: CASSSPPGVHNSPLHF. The DNA of the CDR3 is TGTGCCAGTAGTTCCCCTCCAGGGGTCCATAATTCACCCCTCCACTTT. The whole variable domain, filled in from reference TRBV19 and TRBJ1-6, reads DGGITQSPKYLFRKEGQNVTLSCEQNLNHDAMYWYRQDPGQGLRLIYYSQIVNDFQKGDIAEGYSVSREKKESFPLTVTSAQKNPTAFYLCASSSPPGVHNSPLHFGNGTRLTVT.

V usage is TRBV2 and J usage is TRBJ1-4, with TRBD1 as a possible D gene (6 bases). Germline CDR1 reads SNHLY; CDR2 reads FYNNEI. Trimming removed 6 bases at V and 7 bases at J, with 15 bases between. The CDR3 runs to 14 residues. CDR3 sequence: CASSRGAVREKLFF. CDR3 nucleotides: TGTGCCAGCAGCAGGGGTGCGGTTCGTGAAAAACTGTTTTTT. Filled out from reference TRBV2 and TRBJ1-4, the complete variable domain reads EPEVTQTPSHQVTQMGQEVILRCVPISNHLYFYWYRQILGQKVEFLVSFYNNEISEKSEIFDDQFSVERPDGSNFTLKIRSTKLEDSAMYFCASSRGAVREKLFFGSGTQLSVL.

V is TRBV10-3 and J is TRBJ2-7; TRBD2 matches at 8 bases. Per the germline V gene, CDR1 is ENHRY and CDR2 is SYGVKD. Trimming cost V 2 bases and J 7 bases; bases outside gene matches: 22. CDR3 length: 19 residues. The CDR3 protein is CAISEAGGISSLPPWEQYF. The CDR3 DNA reads as TGTGCCATCAGTGAGGCGGGGGGTATTAGCTCCCTCCCCCCTTGGGAGCAGTACTTC.

This chain joins TRBV5-5 and TRBJ1-5; 8 bases map to TRBD1. Germline values: CDR1 SGHKS, CDR2 YYEKEE (reference sequence). The CDR3 is made up of 17 amino acids. Losses at the gene ends were 0 bases for V and 6 bases for J; bases not matched to a gene: 11. Here the CDR3 DNA reads TGTGCCAGCAGCTTGGCCTTGAGACAGGGGAAGGGTCAGCCCCAGCATTTT. Its protein product is CASSLALRQGKGQPQHF.

This sequence joins TRBV6-2 or TRBV6-3 and TRBJ1-1; D is unclear. V was pared by 4 bases and J by 0 bases, with 9 bases between. Germline V CDR1 and CDR2: MNHEY, SVGEGT. There are 14 residues in the CDR3. The CDR3 protein is CASSWRSMNTEAFF. For the CDR3, the DNA is TGTGCCAGCAGTTGGAGGAGTATGAACACTGAAGCTTTCTTT.

V gene TRBV30 combines with J gene TRBJ2-1, with 16 bases matching TRBD2. CDR3 length equals 15 residues. In germline, CDR1 is GTSNPN, CDR2 SVGIG (reference sequence). The J segment lost 8 bases and the V segment lost 4 bases, leaving 5 bases of the junction unmatched. The CDR3: CAWKEGTSGGDEQFF. In DNA, the CDR3 is TGTGCCTGGAAGGAAGGGACTAGCGGGGGGGATGAGCAGTTCTTC.

This clone has only a few counts. This sequence joins TRBV15 and TRBJ1-5; a weak D match, TRBD1 (5 bases). The CDR3 extends over 17 amino acids. Germline CDR1 LNHNV, CDR2 YYDKDF (reference sequence). The germline V and J ends were trimmed by 1 base and 2 bases, with 15 bases remaining between them. The CDR3 loop reads CATSRVAGIGGNQPQHF. The CDR3 DNA reads as TGTGCCACCAGCAGAGTTGCAGGGATCGGGGGCAATCAGCCCCAGCATTTT. Combining the CDR3 with reference TRBV15 and TRBJ1-5 gives the whole variable domain DAMVIQNPRYQVTQFGKPVTLSCSQTLNHNVMYWYQQKSSQAPKLLFHYYDKDFNNEADTPDNFQSRRPNTSFCFLDIRSPGLGDTAMYLCATSRVAGIGGNQPQHFGDGTRLSIL.

In the case of this clone: Other DNA sequences of this sample code for an identical CDR3. This rearrangement joins TRBV19 to TRBJ1-1, with 7 bases matching TRBD1. The V and J ends lost 3 bases and 1 base, in that order; junction bases with no gene match: 2. This CDR3 region has 14 residues. Germline V gene sequence: CDR1 LNHDA, CDR2 SQIVND (reference sequence). CDR3 loop: CASSIRTGNTEAFF. In nucleotides, the CDR3 is TGTGCCAGTAGTATTCGGACAGGGAACACTGAAGCTTTCTTT.

V is TRBV5-1 and J is TRBJ2-5; D possibly corresponds to TRBD2 (7 bases). The V and J ends lost 4 bases and 5 bases respectively, with 12 bases between them. Germline V CDR1 and CDR2: SGHRS, YFSETQ. This CDR3 contains 13 residues. Here the CDR3 reads CASSPEGGETQYF. Here the CDR3 DNA reads TGCGCCAGCAGCCCTGAGGGGGGGGAGACCCAGTACTTC. The variable domain in full, completed from reference TRBV5-1 and TRBJ2-5, reads KAGVTQTPRYLIKTRGQQVTLSCSPISGHRSVSWYQQTPGQGLQFLFEYFSETQRNKGNFPGRFSGRQFSNSRSEMNVSTLELGDSALYLCASSPEGGETQYFGPGTRLLVL.

The genes are TRBV27 and TRBJ2-3, with TRBD1 as a possible D gene (5 bases). The germline V and J ends were trimmed by 0 bases and 8 bases, with 12 bases remaining between them. Germline values: CDR1 MNHEY, CDR2 SMNVEV (reference sequence). The length of the CDR3 is 14 residues. For the CDR3, the DNA is TGTGCCAGCAGTTTATCCTCAGGGTGGAGTACGCAGTATTTT. Its protein is CASSLSSGWSTQYF.

In its sample, this clone was seen once. This sequence joins TRBV19 and TRBJ2-2; D possibly corresponds to TRBD1 (6 bases). From germline, CDR1 is LNHDA and CDR2 SQIVND (reference sequence). Between the trimmed V and J ends, which lost 4 bases and 9 bases, there was a span of 9 bases. CDR3 length: 12 amino acids. Here the CDR3 DNA reads TGTGCCAGTAGTAGGGGGCTACGGGAGCTGTTTTTT. This encodes CASSRGLRELFF.

This rearrangement joins TRBV11-2 to TRBJ1-5; possibly TRBD1 for D (6 bases). This CDR3 has 13 amino acids. Germline loops: CDR1 SGHAT, CDR2 FQNNGV. V was clipped by 8 bases and J by 7 bases, with 15 bases between them. CDR3: CASSGGASQPQHF. CDR3 DNA sequence: TGTGCCAGCTCCGGGGGGGCGTCGCAGCCCCAGCATTTT.

The rearrangement uses TRBV28 and TRBJ1-5; tentative D call: TRBD1 (6 bases). The CDR3 sequence is 15 residues long. V was pared by 3 bases and J by 1 base, with 10 bases between. Germline CDR1 is MDHEN and CDR2 is SYDVKM. The CDR3 DNA reads TGTGCCAGCAGTTTTACAGGGTTAAGCAATCAGCCCCAGCATTTT. Protein sequence: CASSFTGLSNQPQHF.

The chain couples TRBV30 to TRBJ2-7; 7 bases are shared with TRBD1. The germline gives CDR1 GTSNPN, CDR2 SVGIG (reference sequence). CDR3 size: 18 residues. V lost 0 bases to trimming and J lost 0 bases; unmatched junction nucleotides: 14. The CDR3 spells CAWSVLSTGRIYSYEQYF. DNA for the CDR3: TGTGCCTGGAGTGTACTCTCGACAGGGCGTATCTACTCCTACGAGCAGTACTTC.

This chain joins TRBV6-6 and TRBJ2-3; 11 bases align to TRBD2. Per germline, CDR1 MNHNY and CDR2 SVGAGI (reference sequence). The V gene end was trimmed by 5 bases and the J gene end by 3 bases; junction bases not matched to a gene: 4. CDR3 length: 15 residues. DNA of the CDR3: TGTGCCAGCAGTCAGACTAGCGGGATAACAGATACGCAGTATTTT. It specifies CASSQTSGITDTQYF.

The V and J genes are TRBV30 and TRBJ1-1; 9 positions match TRBD1. The CDR3 has 15 residues. The V and J ends lost 0 bases and 4 bases, in that order; junction bases with no gene match: 6. Germline CDR1 reads GTSNPN; CDR2 reads SVGIG (reference sequence). This chain's CDR3 is CAWSVTGTGLTEAFF. CDR3 DNA sequence: TGTGCCTGGAGTGTAACCGGGACAGGGCTCACTGAAGCTTTCTTT.

The J gene is TRBJ2-7, the V gene TRBV9; TRBD1 matches 7 bases. Trimming at V came to 4 bases and at J to 3 bases, leaving 1 base not matched to a gene. This CDR3 has 12 amino acids. The germline CDR1 and CDR2 sequences are SGDLS and YYNGEE. The CDR3, as DNA: TGTGCCAGCAGCCCAGGGGGCTACGAGCAGTACTTC. Translating gives CASSPGGYEQYF.

The V and J genes are TRBV7-3 and TRBJ2-3; tentatively, D is TRBD2 (6 bases). CDR1 is SGHTA and CDR2 is FQGTGA in the germline V gene. V was pared by 5 bases and J by 1 base, with 13 bases between. The CDR3 totals 15 residues. This CDR3 reads CASSPTRDGTDTQYF. CDR3 nucleotides: TGTGCCAGCAGCCCAACGCGGGATGGCACAGATACGCAGTATTTT.

The V and J genes are TRBV6-6 and TRBJ1-4, with D tentatively TRBD1 (5 bases). Trimming pared 5 bases from V and 0 bases from J, leaving 22 bases between. This CDR3 has 19 residues. CDR1 and CDR2 from the germline V gene are MNHNY and SVGAGI (reference sequence). The CDR3 DNA reads as TGTGCCAGCAGTGGATCCCGGGGGGTAAGAAAAGCAACTAATGAAAAACTGTTTTTT. This codes for CASSGSRGVRKATNEKLFF.

The chain uses TRBV6-4 and TRBJ1-4; tentatively, D is TRBD1 (6 bases). Germline V gives CDR1 MRHNA, CDR2 SNTAGT. V lost 6 bases, J lost 7 bases, and 9 bases lay in between. CDR3 length: 12 residues. The CDR3 region has the DNA TGTGCCAGCAGAATACAGGGTGAAAAACTGTTTTTT. It is translated as CASRIQGEKLFF.